Listed here are 3 T cell receptor beta chains from one sample, sequenced in a study of T cell changes during pregnancy in multiple sclerosis. This table comes from immunoSEQ multiplex PCR, and its TCRdb copy is limited to in-frame clones, with some not included. There are some 100,000 clones in the sample; 90% to 95% occur only once, and around 0.9% lies in the top ten. The material sequenced was peripheral blood, taken before pregnancy. These receptors all come from a female donor with multiple sclerosis, enrolled in a pregnancy study.

In its sample, this clone was seen once. The rearrangement uses TRBV7-8 and TRBJ1-1; D possibly corresponds to TRBD1 (6 bases). This CDR3 is built from 16 residues. V shed 6 bases and J shed 5 bases, with 22 bases lying between them. Looked up from germline, CDR1 is SGHVS and CDR2 is FQNEAQ. For the CDR3, the DNA is TGTGCCAGCAGGGAAACAGGGAACCTAGGTTTTACTGAAGCTTTCTTT. Encoded protein: CASRETGNLGFTEAFF.

The chain combines TRBV5-5 with TRBJ2-7, with 7 nucleotides matching TRBD1. The CDR3 length is 14 residues. Germline CDR1 and CDR2: SGHKS and YYEKEE (reference sequence). The ends lost 0 bases at V and 4 bases at J; junction bases unmatched: 4. The CDR3 loop reads CASSLGTGPYEQYF. The CDR3 nucleotides read TGTGCCAGCAGCTTGGGGACAGGCCCTTACGAGCAGTACTTC.

V usage is TRBV7-9 and J usage is TRBJ2-7; no reliable D call. Per the germline V gene, CDR1 is SEHNR and CDR2 is FQNEAQ (reference sequence). This CDR3 is 11 amino acids long. V was trimmed by 1 base and J by 6 bases, leaving 4 bases between them. The CDR3, as DNA: TGTGCCAGCAGCTTAGGAGCCGAGCAGTACTTC. Amino acids: CASSLGAEQYF.